The present TCR beta chain was sequenced within a study of shared T cell receptors in the human thymus. This clone was recorded only once. Germline loops: CDR1 MNHEY, CDR2 SMNVEV (reference sequence). The CDR3 consists of 15 residues. V was trimmed by 5 bases and J by 4 bases, leaving 14 bases between them. Clones were sequenced by immunoSEQ multiplex PCR, and TCRdb holds only the in-frame ones, with some missing. The sample consists of some 640,000 clones, around 87% of them appearing once. These data were also filed under a second study, of human thymus T cells. That report adds: Thymic samples were excised during corrective heart operations.

The sequenced material came from thymocytes. This chain uses TRBV27 with TRBJ2-2; D might be TRBD1 (5 bases). This receptor was obtained from a boy in the first two years of life with a congenital heart defect. In DNA, the CDR3 is TGTGCCAGCAGTAGTACAGGTACGGGCACCGGGGAGCTGTTTTTT. Translated: CASSSTGTGTGELFF.